The following is a TCR beta chain sequence with its context. Germline-derived CDR1 and CDR2 are LGHNA and YNFKEQ. Trimming left V 0 bases short and J 1 base short, with 12 bases between. CDR3 length equals 16 residues. This entry is derived from a study of shared clonotypes between healthy human individuals. Produced via immunoSEQ multiplex PCR; TCRdb's table is partial and in-frame only. The table has 2.3 million or so clones, 93% seen once. The TCR was taken from a man younger than 30 in good health. Some clones in this sample may be carry-over from other donors' samples. The chain carries TRBV4-2 and TRBJ2-5, with D possibly being TRBD2 (6 bases). Sequencing was carried out using naive CD4+ T cells from PBMCs. The subset here: CD45RA+ positively selected. The CDR3 reads CASSQDYGRTQETQYF. Here the CDR3 DNA reads TGTGCCAGCAGCCAAGATTACGGGAGAACCCAAGAGACCCAGTACTTC.